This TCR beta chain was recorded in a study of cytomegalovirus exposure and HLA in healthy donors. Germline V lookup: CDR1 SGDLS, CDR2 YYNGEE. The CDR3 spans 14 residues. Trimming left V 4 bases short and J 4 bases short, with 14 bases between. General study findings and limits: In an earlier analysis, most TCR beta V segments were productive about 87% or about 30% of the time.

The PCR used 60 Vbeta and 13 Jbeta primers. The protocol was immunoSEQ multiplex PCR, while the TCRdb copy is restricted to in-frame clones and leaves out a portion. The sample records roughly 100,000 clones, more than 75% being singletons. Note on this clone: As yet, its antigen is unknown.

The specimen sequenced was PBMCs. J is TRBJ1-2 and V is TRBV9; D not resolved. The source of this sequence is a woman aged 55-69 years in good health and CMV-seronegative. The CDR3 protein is CASSPWTGSYGYTF. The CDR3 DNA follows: TGTGCCAGCAGCCCTTGGACGGGGTCCTATGGCTACACCTTC. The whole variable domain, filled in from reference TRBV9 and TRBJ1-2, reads DSGVTQTPKHLITATGQRVTLRCSPRSGDLSVYWYQQSLDQGLQFLIQYYNGEERAKGNILERFSAQQFPDLHSELNLSSLELGDSALYFCASSPWTGSYGYTFGSGTRLTVV.